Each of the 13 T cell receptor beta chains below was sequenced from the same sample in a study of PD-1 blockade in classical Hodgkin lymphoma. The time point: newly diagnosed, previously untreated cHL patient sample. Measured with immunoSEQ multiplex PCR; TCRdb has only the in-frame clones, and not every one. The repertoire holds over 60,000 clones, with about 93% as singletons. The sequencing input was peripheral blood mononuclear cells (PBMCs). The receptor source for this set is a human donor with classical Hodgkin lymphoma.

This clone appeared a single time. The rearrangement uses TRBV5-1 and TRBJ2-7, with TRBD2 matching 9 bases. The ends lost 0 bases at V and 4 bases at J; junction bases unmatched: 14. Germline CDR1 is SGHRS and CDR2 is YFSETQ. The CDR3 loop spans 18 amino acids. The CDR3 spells CASSLDPKLAGLSYEQYF. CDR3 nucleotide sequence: TGCGCCAGCAGCTTGGATCCCAAGCTAGCGGGACTTTCGTACGAGCAGTACTTC.

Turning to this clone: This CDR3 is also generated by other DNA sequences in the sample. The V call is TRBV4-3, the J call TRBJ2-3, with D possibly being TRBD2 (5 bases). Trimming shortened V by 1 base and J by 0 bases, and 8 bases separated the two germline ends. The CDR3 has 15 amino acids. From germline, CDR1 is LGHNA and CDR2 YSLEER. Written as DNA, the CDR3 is TGCGCCAGCAGCCAAGGGAGCGGAAGCACAGATACGCAGTATTTT. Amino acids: CASSQGSGSTDTQYF.

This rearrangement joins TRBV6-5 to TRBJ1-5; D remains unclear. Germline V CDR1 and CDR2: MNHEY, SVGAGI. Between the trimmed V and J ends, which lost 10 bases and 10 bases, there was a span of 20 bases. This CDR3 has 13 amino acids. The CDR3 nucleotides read TGTGCCACTCGCTCAGGAGGGTCCGAACCCCAGCATTTT. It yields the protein CATRSGGSEPQHF.

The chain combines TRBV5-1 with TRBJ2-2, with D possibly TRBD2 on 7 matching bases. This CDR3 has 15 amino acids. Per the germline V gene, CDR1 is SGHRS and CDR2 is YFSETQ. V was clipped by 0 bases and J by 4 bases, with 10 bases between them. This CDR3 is CASSLARGLTGELFF. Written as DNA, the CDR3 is TGCGCCAGCAGCTTGGCGCGGGGGCTCACCGGGGAGCTGTTTTTT.

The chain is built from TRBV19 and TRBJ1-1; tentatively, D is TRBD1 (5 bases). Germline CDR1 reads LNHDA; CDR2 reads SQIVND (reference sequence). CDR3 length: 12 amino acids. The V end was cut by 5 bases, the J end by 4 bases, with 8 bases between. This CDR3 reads CASSWGRTEAFF. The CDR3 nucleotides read TGTGCCAGTAGTTGGGGACGCACTGAAGCTTTCTTT.

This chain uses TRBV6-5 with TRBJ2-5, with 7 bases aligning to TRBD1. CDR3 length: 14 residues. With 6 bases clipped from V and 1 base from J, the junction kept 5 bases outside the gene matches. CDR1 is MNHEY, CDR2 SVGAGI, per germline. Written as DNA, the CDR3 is TGTGCCAGCAGCTGGGGACAGTTCCAAGAGACCCAGTACTTC. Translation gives CASSWGQFQETQYF.

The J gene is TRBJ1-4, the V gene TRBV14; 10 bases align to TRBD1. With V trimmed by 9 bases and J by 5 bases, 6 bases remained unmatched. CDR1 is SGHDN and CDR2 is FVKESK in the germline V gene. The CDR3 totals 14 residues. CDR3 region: CARGTGQGNEKLFF. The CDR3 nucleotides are TGTGCCAGGGGAACGGGACAGGGGAATGAAAAACTGTTTTTT.

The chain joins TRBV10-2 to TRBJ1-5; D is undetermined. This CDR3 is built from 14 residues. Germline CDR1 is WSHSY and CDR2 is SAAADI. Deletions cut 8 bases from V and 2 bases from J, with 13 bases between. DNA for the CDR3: TGCGCCAGCTCCCGTGGGGTTGGCAATCAGCCCCAGCATTTT. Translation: CASSRGVGNQPQHF.

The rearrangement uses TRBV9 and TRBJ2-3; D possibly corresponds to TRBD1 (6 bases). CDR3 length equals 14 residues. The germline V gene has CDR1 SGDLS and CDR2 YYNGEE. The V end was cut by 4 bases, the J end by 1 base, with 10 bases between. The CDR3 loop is CASSLQGRTDTQYF. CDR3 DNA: TGTGCCAGCAGCCTTCAGGGGCGCACAGATACGCAGTATTTT.

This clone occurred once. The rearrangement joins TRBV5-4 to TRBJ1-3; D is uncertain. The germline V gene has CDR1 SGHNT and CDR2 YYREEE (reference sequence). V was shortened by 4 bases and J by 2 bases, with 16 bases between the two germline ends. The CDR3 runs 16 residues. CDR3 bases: TGTGCCAGCAGCCTGCAGTCGCGGGCTCCTGGAAACACCATATATTTT. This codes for CASSLQSRAPGNTIYF.

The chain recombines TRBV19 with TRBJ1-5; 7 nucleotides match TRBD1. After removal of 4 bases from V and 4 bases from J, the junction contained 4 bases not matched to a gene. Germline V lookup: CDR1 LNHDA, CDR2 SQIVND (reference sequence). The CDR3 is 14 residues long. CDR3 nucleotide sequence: TGTGCCAGTAGTAACGGACAGGTTAATCAGCCCCAGCATTTT. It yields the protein CASSNGQVNQPQHF.

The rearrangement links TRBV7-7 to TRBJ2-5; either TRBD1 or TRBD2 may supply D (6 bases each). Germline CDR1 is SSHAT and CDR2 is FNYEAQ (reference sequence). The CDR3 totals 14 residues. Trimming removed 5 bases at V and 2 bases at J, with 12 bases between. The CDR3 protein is CASSLGGQQETQYF. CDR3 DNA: TGTGCCAGCAGCCTCGGGGGCCAACAAGAGACCCAGTACTTC.

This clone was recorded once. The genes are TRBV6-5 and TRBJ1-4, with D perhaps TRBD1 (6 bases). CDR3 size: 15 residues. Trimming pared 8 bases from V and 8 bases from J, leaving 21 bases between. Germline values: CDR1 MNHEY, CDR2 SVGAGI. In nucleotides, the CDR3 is TGTGCCAGCGCTCCGAGGAGGGGGGTGTGGGAAAAACTGTTTTTT. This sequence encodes CASAPRRGVWEKLFF.